This T cell receptor beta chain was sequenced in a study of blood T cells in healthy people across ages (dated by TCRdb to between 2014 and 2016). Describing the broader study: In model experiments, roughly one uniquely barcoded TCR beta cDNA molecule per two T cells was captured by template switching. To avoid experimental bias, donors of different ages were spread randomly across the sequencing lanes. Four age groups were formed from the donors: young (average roughly 15 years), middle-aged (approximately 41), aged (around 62) and long-lived (roughly 88). Age-related changes in TCR beta repertoire diversity were measured in the study by deep sequencing normalized with unique cDNA molecular identifiers. For two donors (one aged 18 to 30 and one aged 80 or older), the study analyzed two additional independent replicas of 1 million unique cDNA reads from the same blood draw. Results the study describes overall, beyond this receptor: Observed TCR beta diversity per million T cells fell roughly linearly with age, and a significant reduction was already apparent by age around 40. The percentage of naive T cells measured by flow cytometry correlated strongly with observed TCR beta diversity. Bulk unsorted PBMC profiling prevented conclusive comparison of naive and antigen-experienced compartments. Compared with the aged group, the long-lived group had more naive CD4+ T cells, fewer expanded clones and increased TCR diversity, a pattern suggesting age selection. Estimates of total diversity based on one million sequenced T cells were regarded as lower bounds and as underestimates. The CMV infection status of donors was not known, potentially confounding age-related changes in expanded clonotypes.

The library was prepared using 5' RACE. Reads for this sample came from an Illumina HiSeq 2500. A second PCR of 7 to 11 cycles was run with a J-beta primer mix and a sample-barcoded 5' primer. Each TCR beta cDNA molecule received a unique molecular identifier from a template-switch 5' adaptor carrying 12 random nucleotides. Each sample yielded at least 2.5 million CDR3-containing paired-end reads. First-strand cDNA synthesis was performed from all RNA using the Mint cDNA synthesis kit, with priming by a TRBC-specific oligonucleotide. Following uracil-DNA glycosylase treatment, all cDNA underwent a first 18-cycle PCR with the universal primers M1SS and BC2_uni_R. The study's own analysis went as follows. For normalization, 1 million high-quality reads, each with a distinct molecular identifier, were randomly selected from each sample. Instead of being binned into consensus sequences, reads that shared molecular identifiers were thrown out. MiTCR, run with a Q25 quality threshold and the strictest error-elimination algorithm, handled CDR3 identification, clonotype clustering and error correction. A nonparametric unseen species model using Euler transformation provided a lower-bound estimate of total TCR beta diversity. Clones were called with MiXCR by TCRdb after fastp trimmed the public reads at Q25, and only in-frame beta chains were retained. Duplicate CDR3 protein sequences are folded into a single record with the most common DNA and genes. It is TCRdb's table, rather than the study itself, that gives the V and J calls and clone size. For this sample the table gives around 990,000 distinct CDR3 sequences, of which around two fifths were detected only once. The ten largest clones represent around 14% of the sample.

The germline V gene (reference sequence) sets CDR1 to DFQATT and CDR2 to SNEGSKA. V loses 8 bases at its end and J loses 4 bases; junction bases beyond the gene matches: 10. The CDR3 has 13 amino acids, counting the end cysteine and phenylalanine. CDR3 DNA is the only sequence kept; it has 39 bases, read in frame from the first base. Systemically healthy Caucasian individuals from Russia, some 36 in total and aged roughly 6 to 100 years, were included as donors. Each donor gave about 9.8 milliliters of peripheral blood, drawn into EDTA-treated Vacutainer tubes. Ficoll-Paque density-gradient centrifugation was used to isolate PBMCs, with at least 6 million per sample. Trizol reagent was used to extract total RNA from PBMCs, with at least 5 micrograms per sample. For every donor, an aliquot of PBMCs went through flow cytometry to measure the percentages of naive CD45RAhigh/CD27high T cells. As to this clonotype: Its antigen is not yet known. The sample holds no much larger clone one base away, and base qualities are not on file.

This sequence uses TRBV20-1 and TRBJ1-1, and 7 junction bases match TRBD1. The receptor was derived from a man aged 18 to 30 in good health. The material sequenced was blood. The nucleotides are TGCAGTTTGAAACCCCCAGGGGGCACTGAAGCTTTCTTT. The resulting protein is CSLKPPGGTEAFF.